The 22 T cell receptor beta chains in this list originate from one sample, sequenced in a study of blood T cell repertoires in COVID-19. Method: immunoSEQ multiplex PCR; TCRdb's copy keeps in-frame clones and lacks some. The data hold around 68,000 clones, with 81% observed a single time. Sequencing was carried out using peripheral blood. The receptors were gathered from a human donor in a cohort sampled during active COVID-19.

The rearrangement joins TRBV6-5 to TRBJ2-1, with D perhaps matching TRBD2 (6 bases). Germline CDR1 MNHEY, CDR2 SVGAGI. V lost 4 bases and J 5 bases, leaving 6 bases between the germline ends. This CDR3 region has 12 residues. In nucleotides, the CDR3 is TGTGCCAGCAGTTGGGGGGACAATGAGCAGTTCTTC. As protein: CASSWGDNEQFF.

This clone was counted only a few times. The chain couples TRBV18 to TRBJ2-1, with 9 bases that match TRBD2. The CDR3 is 16 amino acids. The trim removed 3 bases at V and 3 bases at J, leaving 6 bases unmatched. Germline CDR1 KGHSH, CDR2 LQKENI. Written as DNA, the CDR3 is TGTGCCAGCTCACCGCGCGGGAGGGTTAACTACAATGAGCAGTTCTTC. Translation gives CASSPRGRVNYNEQFF.

CDR3 nucleotides: TGCGCCAGCAGCGCTCGCCGAGCGGGAGTCGCCTACAATGAGCAGTTCTTC. This translates into CASSARRAGVAYNEQFF. V and J are TRBV4-1 and TRBJ2-1; 8 bases fit TRBD2. The CDR3 consists of 17 residues. Germline V gives CDR1 MGHRA, CDR2 YSYEKL. V lost 5 bases to trimming and J lost 2 bases; unmatched junction nucleotides: 11.

This clone has just a few counts. This chain joins TRBV28 and TRBJ2-1, with 8 bases that match TRBD1. The length of the CDR3 is 14 residues. Trimming removed 4 bases from V and 9 bases from J; junction bases left unmatched: 8. Germline V gene sequence: CDR1 MDHEN, CDR2 SYDVKM. The CDR3 reads CASSSPGGAGEQFF. The CDR3 bases are TGTGCCAGCAGTTCTCCAGGGGGCGCAGGTGAGCAGTTCTTC.

This chain joins TRBV7-2 and TRBJ1-2; 8 bases are a match to TRBD1. The germline V gene has CDR1 SGHTA and CDR2 FQGNSA. This CDR3 has 13 residues. Germline trimming cut 5 bases from V and 4 bases from J; bases unmatched to any gene: 3. Written as DNA, the CDR3 is TGTGCCAGCAGCCCAGGACAGGGCTATGGCTACACCTTC. This translates into CASSPGQGYGYTF.

This chain connects TRBV6-2 or TRBV6-3 to TRBJ2-5; possible D gene TRBD2, 6 bases. V lost 6 bases to trimming and J lost 3 bases, with 20 bases between them. Germline V gene data show CDR1 as MNHEY and CDR2 as SVGEGT. This CDR3 spans 16 amino acids. CDR3 protein: CASSLQERVKEETQYF. The CDR3 DNA is TGTGCCAGCAGCCTCCAGGAGCGGGTGAAGGAAGAGACCCAGTACTTC.

The chain is built from TRBV7-3 and TRBJ2-3; D is possibly TRBD2 (5 bases). Trimming pared 11 bases from V and 7 bases from J, leaving 13 bases between. The CDR3 is 11 amino acids. The germline V gene has CDR1 SGHTA and CDR2 FQGTGA. CDR3 nucleotides: TGTGCCTCGGGGATGGGGAATACGCAGTATTTT. Translated: CASGMGNTQYF.

This clone was observed a few times. V is TRBV27 and J is TRBJ2-1; maybe TRBD2 (6 bases). Germline V gives CDR1 MNHEY, CDR2 SMNVEV (reference sequence). V was cut by 8 bases and J by 0 bases, with 17 bases left in between. CDR3 size: 16 residues. CDR3 sequence (DNA): TGTGCCAGCGACCCAGACGGAGGGGTCTCCTACAATGAGCAGTTCTTC. Its translation is CASDPDGGVSYNEQFF.

The CDR3, as DNA: TGTGCCAGCAGCGGGGGGTGGTGGGCTAGCGGAACATCTAAGTCCCCTTACGAGCAGTACTTC. As protein: CASSGGWWASGTSKSPYEQYF. The V call is TRBV9, the J call TRBJ2-7, with 7 bases aligning to TRBD2. The J segment lost 4 bases and the V segment lost 3 bases, leaving 28 bases of the junction unmatched. Germline CDR1 reads SGDLS; CDR2 reads YYNGEE. CDR3 length: 21 amino acids.

V is TRBV7-2 and J is TRBJ1-1; TRBD1 might be the D (5 bases). The CDR3 runs 15 residues. In germline, CDR1 is SGHTA, CDR2 FQGNSA. V lost 6 bases to trimming and J lost 1 base, with 15 bases between them. For the CDR3, the DNA is TGTGCCAGCAGTTTCGCGGGGCAGACGAACACTGAAGCTTTCTTT. This gives the protein CASSFAGQTNTEAFF.

CDR3 bases: TGTGCCAGCAGTGGACAGGGGGCTAGTGGCTACACCTTC. It specifies CASSGQGASGYTF. The chain links TRBV28 to TRBJ1-2; 11 bases match TRBD1. The V gene's germline CDR1 is MDHEN and CDR2 SYDVKM. V lost 5 bases, J lost 7 bases, and 3 bases stayed unmatched. The CDR3 consists of 13 residues.

The chain links TRBV6-4 to TRBJ2-1, with D tentatively TRBD2 (5 bases). The V end lost 5 bases, the J end lost 6 bases, and 11 bases lay between the germline ends. The CDR3 extends over 13 amino acids. Germline V lookup: CDR1 MRHNA, CDR2 SNTAGT. CDR3 DNA: TGTGCCAGCAGTCCTCGGACTGGCAATGAGCAGTTCTTC. Protein product: CASSPRTGNEQFF.

This chain joins TRBV7-3 and TRBJ2-2; TRBD2 matches at 9 bases. From germline, CDR1 is SGHTA and CDR2 FQGTGA. The CDR3 has 18 residues. Germline trimming cut 1 base from V and 3 bases from J; bases unmatched to any gene: 9. The CDR3 DNA is TGTGCCAGCAGCTTAATAGCTAGCGGGACCTCAGACACCGGGGAGCTGTTTTTT. Its translation is CASSLIASGTSDTGELFF.

In its sample, this clone was seen once. V is TRBV20-1 and J is TRBJ2-7; no clear D. CDR3 length equals 15 residues. CDR1 DFQATT and CDR2 SNEGSKA come from the germline V gene (reference sequence). The germline V and J ends were trimmed by 3 bases and 0 bases, with 15 bases remaining between them. The CDR3 region is CSASNPTIASYEQYF. The CDR3 coding sequence is TGCAGTGCTAGTAACCCCACTATCGCCTCCTACGAGCAGTACTTC.

V and J are TRBV9 and TRBJ1-1, with D uncertain. V gave up 3 bases and J gave up 2 bases, with 14 bases separating them. Per germline, CDR1 SGDLS and CDR2 YYNGEE. The CDR3 length is 15 residues. The CDR3 DNA sequence: TGTGCCAGCAGCGCCCTACCCGGCGGTAACACTGAAGCTTTCTTT. Amino acid sequence: CASSALPGGNTEAFF.

This rearrangement joins TRBV11-2 to TRBJ2-7; 8 bases are shared with TRBD2. CDR3 length: 17 residues. The germline CDR1 and CDR2 sequences are SGHAT and FQNNGV. V lost 2 bases to trimming and J lost 2 bases; unmatched junction nucleotides: 11. The CDR3 region is CASSLSSRGGGAYEQYF. As DNA, the CDR3 is TGTGCCAGCAGCTTAAGCAGCCGGGGGGGAGGAGCCTACGAGCAGTACTTC.

This clone was detected only a few times. V and J are TRBV7-2 and TRBJ2-7; D not resolved. The V end was cut by 1 base, the J end by 3 bases, with 4 bases between. Per germline, CDR1 SGHTA and CDR2 FQGNSA. The CDR3 contains 12 residues. The CDR3 here is CASSLGVYEQYF. The CDR3 DNA sequence: TGTGCCAGCAGCTTAGGCGTCTACGAGCAGTACTTC.

Concerning this clone itself: This same CDR3 is encoded by further DNA sequences in the sample. This chain links TRBV13 with TRBJ2-7, with D tentatively TRBD2 (6 bases). CDR3 size: 12 residues. CDR1 and CDR2 (germline): PRHDT, FYEKMQ (reference sequence). V was cut by 2 bases and J by 5 bases, with 7 bases left in between. CDR3 in amino acids: CASSLSGDEQYF. DNA of the CDR3: TGTGCCAGCAGCTTATCGGGGGACGAGCAGTACTTC.

V gene TRBV4-1 combines with J gene TRBJ2-2, with TRBD1 matching 10 bases. The CDR3 extends over 17 amino acids. J lost 4 bases, V lost 3 bases, and 8 bases had no gene match. Germline values: CDR1 MGHRA, CDR2 YSYEKL. The CDR3 is CASSQIPGQGRTGELFF. The DNA for the CDR3 is TGCGCCAGCAGCCAGATACCGGGACAGGGGCGCACCGGGGAGCTGTTTTTT.

The chain employs TRBV5-5 and TRBJ2-5; TRBD2 aligns across 9 bases. The CDR3 spans 14 residues. Germline CDR1 SGHKS, CDR2 YYEKEE (reference sequence). Unmatched junction bases numbered 3, after V lost 4 bases and J lost 2 bases. CDR3 amino acids: CASSLTSGQETQYF. As DNA, the CDR3 is TGTGCCAGCAGCCTGACTAGCGGTCAAGAGACCCAGTACTTC. The full variable domain, in which reference TRBV5-5 and TRBJ2-5 provide the parts outside the CDR3, is DAGVTQSPTHLIKTRGQQVTLRCSPISGHKSVSWYQQVLGQGPQFIFQYYEKEERGRGNFPDRFSARQFPNYSSELNVNALLLGDSALYLCASSLTSGQETQYFGPGTRLLVL.

This clone ranks as medium-sized. The rearrangement joins TRBV6-2 or TRBV6-3 to TRBJ1-2, with 8 positions matching TRBD1. V gave up 2 bases and J gave up 11 bases; unmatched junction bases: 7. Germline lookup yields CDR1 MNHEY and CDR2 SVGEGT. The CDR3 consists of 13 residues. The CDR3 sequence is CASSYGQGAIYTF. CDR3 DNA sequence: TGTGCCAGCAGTTACGGACAGGGTGCAATATACACCTTC.

The chain combines TRBV28 with TRBJ2-2, with D tentatively TRBD1 (6 bases). CDR3 length: 16 amino acids. The V gene lost 1 base and the J gene lost 5 bases, with 14 bases spanning the gap. Germline CDR1 and CDR2: MDHEN and SYDVKM. The CDR3 loop reads CASSLSAERGTGELFF. The CDR3 DNA is TGTGCCAGCAGTTTATCCGCGGAAAGGGGGACCGGGGAGCTGTTTTTT.